This TCR beta chain was identified in a study of T cell changes during pregnancy in multiple sclerosis. Produced via immunoSEQ multiplex PCR; TCRdb's table is partial and in-frame only. The sample consists of about 74,000 clones, roughly nine tenths of them appearing once. V lost 1 base and J lost 5, with 15 bases in between. This CDR3 has 16 amino acids. From germline, CDR1 is LNHDA and CDR2 SQIVND (reference sequence). The sequenced sample was peripheral blood, obtained before pregnancy. The chain has TRBV19 and TRBJ1-5, with D tentatively TRBD1 (5 bases). The receptor's source is a female donor with multiple sclerosis, enrolled in a pregnancy study. The CDR3 loop is CASSIVFGGEDQPQHF. The CDR3 DNA is TGTGCCAGTAGTATAGTATTCGGGGGGGAGGATCAGCCCCAGCATTTT. Complete variable domain (other parts from reference TRBV19 and TRBJ1-5): DGGITQSPKYLFRKEGQNVTLSCEQNLNHDAMYWYRQDPGQGLRLIYYSQIVNDFQKGDIAEGYSVSREKKESFPLTVTSAQKNPTAFYLCASSIVFGGEDQPQHFGDGTRLSIL.